This entry features one TCR beta chain sequence. The antigen is not known. These data are taken from a study of T cells expressing NK-cell markers. From the 5' RACE reads, TCRdb lists one entry per CDR3 protein and no DNA. The table lists 550,000 to 600,000 distinct CDR3 sequences. The CDR3 loop spans 17 amino acids. CDR1 SGHVS and CDR2 FQNEAQ come from the germline V gene. Study-wide findings and caveats: There remained a lack of clarity about HCMV specificity of expanded NKG2C+ T cell clones. The share of CD8+ T cells held by dominant NKG2C+ clonotypes was about 1.0-7.5% in several donors.

Sample: blood T cells: a sorted CD56 or NKG2C T cell subset, CD4+ or CD8+ T cells, or bulk PBMC T cells (not recorded which). The V and J genes are TRBV7-8 and TRBJ2-7; TCRdb's D call, TRBD2, is unchecked because there is no DNA. The source of this sequence is a man aged 18 to 30 in good health. This CDR3 reads CASSLATRLADNYEQYF.